Below, 6 T cell receptor beta chains from the same sample are listed, as sequenced in a study of identical twins. TCRdb analysed the 5' RACE reads with MiXCR anew, one entry per CDR3 protein. Among approximately 700,000 distinct CDR3 sequences listed, 6% to 6.5% were seen once. Material: naive T cells sorted from blood. These receptors were taken from a man aged 18-30 years in good health.

This chain uses TRBV7-2 with TRBJ2-7; possible D gene TRBD1, 6 bases. Germline values: CDR1 SGHTA, CDR2 FQGNSA. The ends were cut back, 0 bases at V and 3 bases at J, with 9 bases in the middle. The CDR3 runs to 14 residues. In DNA, the CDR3 is TGTGCCAGCAGCTTAGCCGGGACACACTACGAGCAGTACTTC. This codes for CASSLAGTHYEQYF.

Many counts were recorded for this clonotype. At one end, the junction sequence differs from germline, possibly due to a read error. The chain is built from TRBV4-3 and TRBJ2-3; 7 nucleotides agree with TRBD1. The germline gives CDR1 LGHNA, CDR2 YSLEER. CDR3 length equals 14 residues. The CDR3 coding sequence is TGCGCCAGCAGCCAGGACGGACAGGTGAATACGCGGTATTTT. This gives the protein CASSQDGQVNTRYF.

A few counts support this clonotype. Written as DNA, the CDR3 is TGTGCCAGCAGCTTAGTAGGGGGAATAAACACTGAAGCTTTCTTT. Amino acid sequence: CASSLVGGINTEAFF. The chain combines TRBV11-2 with TRBJ1-1; TRBD1 might be the D (6 bases). V lost 1 base to trimming and J lost 2 bases, with 11 bases between them. CDR3 size: 15 residues. Germline V gene data show CDR1 as SGHAT and CDR2 as FQNNGV.

This chain connects TRBV20-1 to TRBJ2-5; D may be TRBD2 (6 bases). The V end was cut by 5 bases, the J end by 2 bases, with 15 bases between. In germline, CDR1 is DFQATT, CDR2 SNEGSKA (reference sequence). The CDR3 totals 14 residues. The CDR3 is CSAFDGGPQETQYF. As DNA, the CDR3 is TGCAGTGCTTTCGACGGGGGACCTCAAGAGACCCAGTACTTC.

This clonotype has at least ten counts. The genes are TRBV6-1 and TRBJ2-2; TRBD1 or TRBD2 may be the D gene (5 bases each). The V gene's germline CDR1 is MNHNS and CDR2 SASEGT. V was trimmed by 8 bases and J by 0 bases, leaving 16 bases between them. The CDR3 spans 16 residues. CDR3 loop: CASPQGPPANTGELFF. The CDR3 DNA reads as TGTGCCAGCCCCCAGGGACCGCCCGCGAACACCGGGGAGCTGTTTTTT.

This clonotype was recorded a few times. The chain carries TRBV3-1 and TRBJ1-5; TRBD1 matches 9 bases. The CDR3 sequence is 14 residues long. CDR1 and CDR2 (germline): LGHDT, YNNKEL (reference sequence). Unmatched junction bases numbered 5, after V lost 5 bases and J lost 6 bases. In nucleotides, the CDR3 is TGTGCCAGCAGCGCCACAGGGGGCGGTCAGCCCCAGCATTTT. This codes for CASSATGGGQPQHF.